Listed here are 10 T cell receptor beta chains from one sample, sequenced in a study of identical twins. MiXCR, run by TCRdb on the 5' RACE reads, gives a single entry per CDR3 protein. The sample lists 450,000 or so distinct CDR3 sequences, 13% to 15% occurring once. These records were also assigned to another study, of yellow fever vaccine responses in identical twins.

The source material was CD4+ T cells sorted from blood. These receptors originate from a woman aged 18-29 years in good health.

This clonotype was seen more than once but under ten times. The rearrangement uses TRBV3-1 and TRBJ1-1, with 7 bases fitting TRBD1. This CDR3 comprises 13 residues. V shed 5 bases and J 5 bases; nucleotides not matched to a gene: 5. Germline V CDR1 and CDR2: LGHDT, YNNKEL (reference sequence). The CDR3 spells CASSSYRGTEAFF. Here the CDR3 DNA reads TGTGCCAGCAGCTCGTACAGGGGAACTGAAGCTTTCTTT.

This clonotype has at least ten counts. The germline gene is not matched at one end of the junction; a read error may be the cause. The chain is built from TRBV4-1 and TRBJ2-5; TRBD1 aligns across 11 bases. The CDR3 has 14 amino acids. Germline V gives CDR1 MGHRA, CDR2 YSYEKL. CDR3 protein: CASSQGQGAETQYF. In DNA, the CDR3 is TGTGCCAGCAGCCAAGGACAGGGGGCCGAGACCCAGTACTTC.

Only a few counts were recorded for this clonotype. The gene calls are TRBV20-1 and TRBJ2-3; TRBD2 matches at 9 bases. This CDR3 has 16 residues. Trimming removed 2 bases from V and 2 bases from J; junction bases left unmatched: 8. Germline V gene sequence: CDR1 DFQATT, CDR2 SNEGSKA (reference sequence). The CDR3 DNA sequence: TGCAGTGCTAGATCTCGGGCTAGCGGGGTCACAGATACGCAGTATTTT. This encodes CSARSRASGVTDTQYF.

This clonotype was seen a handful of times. The CDR3 is CASRGLDYNEQFF. CDR3 DNA sequence: TGTGCCAGCAGGGGACTAGACTACAATGAGCAGTTCTTC. The chain uses TRBV25-1 and TRBJ2-1, with 8 bases matching TRBD2. CDR3 length: 13 amino acids. Unmatched junction bases numbered 1, after V lost 6 bases and J lost 3 bases. Germline-derived CDR1 and CDR2 are MGHDK and SYGVNS. Full variable domain (rest looked up from reference TRBV25-1 and TRBJ2-1): EADIYQTPRYLVIGTGKKITLECSQTMGHDKMYWYQQDPGMELHLIHYSYGVNSTEKGDLSSESTVSRIRTEHFPLTLESARPSHTSQYLCASRGLDYNEQFFGPGTRLTVL.

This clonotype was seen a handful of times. The CDR3 DNA reads as TGCAGCGTTGTGTCCGCCGGGGAGACCCAGTACTTC. This translates into CSVVSAGETQYF. V gene TRBV29-1 combines with J gene TRBJ2-5; D call uncertain. CDR1 SQVTM and CDR2 ANQGSEA come from the germline V gene. Deletions cut 4 bases from V and 5 bases from J, with 11 bases between. The CDR3 sequence is 12 residues long.

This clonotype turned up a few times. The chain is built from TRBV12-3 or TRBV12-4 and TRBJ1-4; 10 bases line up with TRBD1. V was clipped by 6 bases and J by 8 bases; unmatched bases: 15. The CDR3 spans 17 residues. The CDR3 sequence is CASSPRRRTGGDEKLFF. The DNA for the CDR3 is TGTGCCAGCAGCCCCAGGCGGCGGACAGGGGGAGACGAAAAACTGTTTTTT.

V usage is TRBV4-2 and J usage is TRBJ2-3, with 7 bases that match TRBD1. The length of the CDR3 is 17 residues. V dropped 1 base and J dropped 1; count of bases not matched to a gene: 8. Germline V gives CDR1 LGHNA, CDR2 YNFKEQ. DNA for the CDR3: TGTGCCAGCAGCCAAGCTCCTACAGGGGCCGGCACAGATACGCAGTATTTT. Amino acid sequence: CASSQAPTGAGTDTQYF.

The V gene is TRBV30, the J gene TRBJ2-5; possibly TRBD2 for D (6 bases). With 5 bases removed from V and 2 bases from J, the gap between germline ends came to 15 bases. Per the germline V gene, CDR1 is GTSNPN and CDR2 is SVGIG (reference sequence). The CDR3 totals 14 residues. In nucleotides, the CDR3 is TGTGCCTGGGATAGGACCCGGGGGCAAGAGACCCAGTACTTC. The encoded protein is CAWDRTRGQETQYF.

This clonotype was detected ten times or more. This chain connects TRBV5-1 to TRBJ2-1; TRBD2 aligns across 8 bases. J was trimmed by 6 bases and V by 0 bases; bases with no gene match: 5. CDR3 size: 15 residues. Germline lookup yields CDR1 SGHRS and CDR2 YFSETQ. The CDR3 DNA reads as TGCGCCAGCAGCTTGGCGGGGGGGCTTTTCAATGAGCAGTTCTTC. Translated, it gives CASSLAGGLFNEQFF.

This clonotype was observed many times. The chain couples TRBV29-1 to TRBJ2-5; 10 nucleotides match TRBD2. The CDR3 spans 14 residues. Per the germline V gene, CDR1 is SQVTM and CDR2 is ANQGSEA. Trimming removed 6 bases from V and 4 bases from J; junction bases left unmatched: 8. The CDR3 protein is CSVPPAGGGETQYF. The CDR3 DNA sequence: TGCAGCGTCCCCCCAGCGGGAGGGGGAGAGACCCAGTACTTC. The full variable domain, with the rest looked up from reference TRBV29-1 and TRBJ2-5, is SAVISQKPSRDICQRGTSLTIQCQVDSQVTMMFWYRQQPGQSLTLIATANQGSEATYESGFVIDKFPISRPNLTFSTLTVSNMSPEDSSIYLCSVPPAGGGETQYFGPGTRLLVL.